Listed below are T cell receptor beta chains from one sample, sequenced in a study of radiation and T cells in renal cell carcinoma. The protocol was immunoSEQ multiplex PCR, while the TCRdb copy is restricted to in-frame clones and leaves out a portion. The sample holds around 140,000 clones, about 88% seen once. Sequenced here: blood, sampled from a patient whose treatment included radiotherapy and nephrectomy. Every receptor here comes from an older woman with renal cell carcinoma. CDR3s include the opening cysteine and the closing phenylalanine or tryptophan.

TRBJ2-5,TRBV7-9,CASSLAGPSKETQYF
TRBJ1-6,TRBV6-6,CASSGAHQNNSPLHF
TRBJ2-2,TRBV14,CASSQDIGTGELFF
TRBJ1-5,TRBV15,CATSRDAGGNQPQHF
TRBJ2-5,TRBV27,CASSSSAGKTQYF
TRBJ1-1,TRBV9,CASSTSTGGTEAFF
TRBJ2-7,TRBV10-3,CASRDNSYEQYF
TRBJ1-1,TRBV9,CASSPGRGVDTEAFF
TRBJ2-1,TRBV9,CASSVIGWLAGGRAPEQFF
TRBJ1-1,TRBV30,CAWSVPGAGKAFF
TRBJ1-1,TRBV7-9,CASSLGHEAFF
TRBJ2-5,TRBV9,CASSVDPSGQETQYF
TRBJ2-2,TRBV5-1,CASSEVRGDTGELFF
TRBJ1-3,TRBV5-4,CASSLAGPRNTIYF
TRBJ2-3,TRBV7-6,CASSLVQRGASTDTQYF
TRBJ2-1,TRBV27,CASSERGFEFF
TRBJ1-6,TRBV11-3,CASSLVSANSPLHF
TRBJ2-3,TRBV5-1,CASSLGTAADTQYF
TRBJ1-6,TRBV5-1,CASSPFGGGSLHF
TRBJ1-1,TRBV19,CASSTRQGINTEAFF
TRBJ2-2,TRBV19,CASSIQGSGTGELFF
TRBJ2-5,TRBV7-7,CASSPENREGETQYF
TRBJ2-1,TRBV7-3,CASSLTAGISYNEQFF
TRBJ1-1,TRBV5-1,CASSFNTGSRNTEAFF
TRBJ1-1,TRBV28,CASSLPGLNTEAFF
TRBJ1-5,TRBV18,CASSPSRGNQPQHF
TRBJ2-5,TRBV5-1,CASSLSGGTGKETQYF
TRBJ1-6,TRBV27,CASTLQGNSPLHF
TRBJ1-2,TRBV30,CAWSFPGSSYGYTF
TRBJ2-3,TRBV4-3,CASGRLAGGWDTQYF
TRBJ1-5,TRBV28,CASSSGLKISNQPQHF
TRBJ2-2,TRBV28,CASSPTTDTGELFF
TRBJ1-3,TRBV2,CASSANGNSGNTIYF
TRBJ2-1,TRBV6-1,CASSDASGGATGEQFF
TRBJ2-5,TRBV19,CASSVLAGAKETQYF
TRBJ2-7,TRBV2,CASSARVPYEQYF
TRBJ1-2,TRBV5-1,CAQGRGDGYTF
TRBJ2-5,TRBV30,CAWSMTGKSETQYF
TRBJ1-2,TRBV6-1,CASDRQGAPYGYTF
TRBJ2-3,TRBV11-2,CASSFRLAGSTDTQYF
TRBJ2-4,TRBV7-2,CASSWERVAKNIQYF
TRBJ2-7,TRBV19,CASSTPGLSYEQYF
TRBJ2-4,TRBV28,CASSSLAGGRLTKNIQYF